This entry lists 25 T cell receptor beta chains sequenced from one sample in a study of molecular identifiers for immune sequencing clone quantification (dated by TCRdb to between 2017 and 2018). Receptor libraries were prepared by PCR. Sequencer: Illumina HiSeq 4000. In-frame beta chains were kept once TCRdb had trimmed the public reads at Q25 with fastp and called clones with MiXCR. Each record represents a unique CDR3 protein, reported with the most common genes and DNA among its rows. This sample lists 60,000 to 65,000 distinct CDR3 sequences; around 19% were detected once. The ten largest clones add up to more than 1.4% of the sample. Sequences were obtained from naive CD8+ T cells from blood, with Jurkat cell RNA spiked in. The cell subset or site label, read with the paper, signifies: FACS-sorted CD8+CD4-CCR7+CD45RA+ naive T cells. The receptors were sampled from a human donor in good health. Some libraries in this study had Jurkat cell RNA spiked in.

This clonotype appeared once. A single base separates this from a much larger clone, so it may be a read error. V and J are TRBV28 and TRBJ2-4, with D hard to call. The CDR3 contains 12 residues. CDR1 and CDR2 (germline): MDHEN, SYDVKM. CDR3 amino acids: CASSLNRNIQCF. In nucleotides, the CDR3 is TGTGCCAGCAGTTTAAATCGGAACATTCAGTGCTTC.

This clonotype has a count of ten or more. The J gene is TRBJ2-5, the V gene TRBV12-3 or TRBV12-4; D may be TRBD2 (5 bases). The V end lost 3 bases, the J end lost 4 bases, and 15 bases lay between the germline ends. This CDR3 is 15 amino acids long. The CDR3 coding sequence is TGTGCCAGCAGTTTCGGCGGGCCCGATGGAGAGACCCAGTACTTC. This codes for CASSFGGPDGETQYF.

This clonotype was found many times. The chain is built from TRBV10-3 and TRBJ2-1; 10 nucleotides match TRBD2. V lost 10 bases and J lost 7; bases outside the gene matches: 10. Germline CDR1 and CDR2: ENHRY and SYGVKD. The CDR3 covers 14 residues. The CDR3 bases are TGTGCCACCGGACTAGCGGCAGTGGAGAATGAGCAGTTCTTC. Residues: CATGLAAVENEQFF.

In this sample, this clonotype turned up many times. V usage is TRBV3-1 and J usage is TRBJ2-2; D is ambiguous. The ends were cut back, 3 bases at V and 5 bases at J, with 7 bases in the middle. Germline loops: CDR1 LGHDT, CDR2 YNNKEL (reference sequence). This CDR3 has 13 residues. CDR3 amino acids: CASSHPRTGELFF. The CDR3 DNA reads as TGTGCCAGCAGCCATCCTAGGACCGGGGAGCTGTTTTTT.

This rearrangement joins TRBV12-3 or TRBV12-4 to TRBJ2-1; 9 bases map to TRBD1. V dropped 3 bases and J dropped 8; count of bases not matched to a gene: 11. The CDR3 consists of 16 residues. CDR3 bases: TGTGCCAGCAGTTTTCCCGGGACAGGGCTTTACGATGAGCAGTTCTTC. This sequence encodes CASSFPGTGLYDEQFF.

This clonotype was seen many times. The gene calls are TRBV7-9 and TRBJ2-1; 7 nucleotides agree with TRBD2. Germline-derived CDR1 and CDR2 are SEHNR and FQNEAQ (reference sequence). This CDR3 comprises 13 residues. Germline trimming cut 10 bases from V and 1 base from J; bases unmatched to any gene: 4. The CDR3 region is CATERDSYNEQFF. The CDR3 nucleotides read TGTGCCACTGAGCGGGATTCCTACAATGAGCAGTTCTTC.

Regarding this clonotype: One junction end disagrees with the germline gene, perhaps due to a read error. The chain links TRBV29-1 to TRBJ2-7, with TRBD2 matching 12 bases. Germline V gene lookup returns CDR1 SQVTM and CDR2 ANQGSEA. This CDR3 region has 14 residues. CDR3 bases: TGTAGCGTGGTGGGACTAGCGGGTACCTACGAGCAGTGCTTC. Protein sequence: CSVVGLAGTYEQCF.

This clonotype was recorded many times. The V gene is TRBV20-1, the J gene TRBJ1-1; D remains unclear. The CDR3 consists of 15 residues. The germline V gene encodes CDR1 DFQATT and CDR2 SNEGSKA (reference sequence). The V end was cut by 2 bases, the J end by 0 bases, with 13 bases between. The CDR3 nucleotides read TGCAGTGCTAGACCCTCAGCAGCTATGAACACTGAAGCTTTCTTT. Its translation is CSARPSAAMNTEAFF.

The chain couples TRBV4-2 to TRBJ2-7; D remains ambiguous. The CDR3 length is 13 residues. Germline V gives CDR1 LGHNA, CDR2 YNFKEQ. Trimming pared 0 bases from V and 6 bases from J, leaving 9 bases between. The CDR3 region has the DNA TGTGCCAGCAGCCAAGATCTCCAGAGCGAGCAGTACTTC. Amino acid sequence: CASSQDLQSEQYF.

This clonotype was detected only a few times. The chain is built from TRBV11-1 and TRBJ2-3; the match to TRBD2 covers 9 bases. Trimming took 6 bases from V and 0 from J; bases not matched to a gene: 13. The germline V gene encodes CDR1 SGHAT and CDR2 FQDESV (reference sequence). The CDR3 is 18 residues long. The CDR3 loop is CASSFGGAGGRSTDTQYF. The DNA for the CDR3 is TGTGCCAGCAGTTTCGGGGGGGCGGGGGGGCGAAGCACAGATACGCAGTATTTT. The full variable domain, rest sourced from reference TRBV11-1 and TRBJ2-3, is EAEVAQSPRYKITEKSQAVAFWCDPISGHATLYWYRQILGQGPELLVQFQDESVVDDSQLPKDRFSAERLKGVDSTLKIQPAELGDSAMYLCASSFGGAGGRSTDTQYFGPGTRLTVL.

The sample holds a few counts of this clonotype. This sequence joins TRBV6-6 and TRBJ2-1; a possible D gene is TRBD1 (6 bases). This CDR3 region has 17 residues. V was pared by 2 bases and J by 6 bases, with 20 bases between. The germline CDR1 and CDR2 sequences are MNHNY and SVGAGI (reference sequence). The CDR3 loop reads CASSYRVGQGPTNEQFF. CDR3 in DNA: TGTGCCAGCAGTTACCGGGTAGGGCAGGGGCCCACCAATGAGCAGTTCTTC.

This rearrangement joins TRBV29-1 to TRBJ2-7, with D possibly matching TRBD2 (7 bases). Trimming removed 5 bases at V and 3 bases at J, with 20 bases between. Germline V gene lookup returns CDR1 SQVTM and CDR2 ANQGSEA. The CDR3 totals 15 residues. This chain's CDR3 is CSVYGGPRGFYEQYF. In DNA, the CDR3 is TGCAGCGTTTACGGGGGGCCTAGGGGCTTCTACGAGCAGTACTTC.

This clonotype was picked up many times. The V gene is TRBV19, the J gene TRBJ2-2; D possibly corresponds to TRBD2 (6 bases). V lost 3 bases and J 4 bases, leaving 15 bases between the germline ends. Germline lookup yields CDR1 LNHDA and CDR2 SQIVND (reference sequence). There are 16 residues in the CDR3. The CDR3 loop is CASSIGLREPTGELFF. The CDR3, as DNA: TGTGCCAGTAGTATCGGACTAAGGGAACCCACCGGGGAGCTGTTTTTT.

Concerning this clonotype itself: Just one base apart from a much larger clone, this may be a read error. The chain links TRBV30 to TRBJ2-7, with D unclear. The V end lost 2 bases, the J end lost 7 bases, and 9 bases lay between the germline ends. Germline V gene data show CDR1 as GTSNPN and CDR2 as SVGIG (reference sequence). The CDR3 totals 11 residues. The DNA of the CDR3 is TGTGCCTGGAGTCTTGGTGGTGAGCAGTACTTC. This sequence encodes CAWSLGGEQYF. The whole variable domain, filled in from reference TRBV30 and TRBJ2-7, reads SQTIHQWPATLVQPVGSPLSLECTVEGTSNPNLYWYRQAAGRGLQLLFYSVGIGQISSEVPQNLSASRPQDRQFILSSKKLLLSDSGFYLCAWSLGGEQYFGPGTRLTVT.

At least ten counts were recorded for this clonotype. CDR3 sequence reads: CSATLWLAGNPDTQYF. The CDR3 region has the DNA TGCAGTGCTACCCTGTGGCTAGCGGGGAACCCAGATACGCAGTATTTT. The chain employs TRBV20-1 and TRBJ2-3, with TRBD2 identical over 9 bases. CDR3 length equals 16 residues. V trimming: 4 bases; J trimming: 4 bases; junction bases outside the gene matches: 12. Per germline, CDR1 DFQATT and CDR2 SNEGSKA (reference sequence).

This chain uses TRBV7-9 with TRBJ2-1; 15 bases map to TRBD2. Looked up from germline, CDR1 is SEHNR and CDR2 is FQNEAQ (reference sequence). V lost 4 bases, J lost 3 bases, and 7 bases stayed unmatched. The CDR3 runs 18 residues. CDR3 DNA sequence: TGTGCCAGCAGCTCCTGGACTAGCGGGAGGGAAGACTACAATGAGCAGTTCTTC. Protein product: CASSSWTSGREDYNEQFF.

This clonotype was seen more than once but under ten times. The CDR3 protein is CSVGTANDDEQYF. CDR3 nucleotides: TGCAGCGTTGGAACAGCTAATGACGACGAGCAGTACTTC. This chain connects TRBV29-1 to TRBJ2-7; D not resolved. Trimming stripped 4 bases from V and 5 bases from J, with 15 bases between. CDR3 length equals 13 residues. CDR1 is SQVTM and CDR2 is ANQGSEA in the germline V gene.

Many counts were recorded for this clonotype. The J gene is TRBJ2-7, the V gene TRBV29-1, with D hard to call. The CDR3 has 12 residues. Germline V gene lookup returns CDR1 SQVTM and CDR2 ANQGSEA. V was trimmed by 4 bases and J by 2 bases, leaving 9 bases between them. The CDR3: CSVGDDPYEQYF. The DNA of the CDR3 is TGCAGCGTTGGTGACGACCCCTACGAGCAGTACTTC.

The V and J genes are TRBV29-1 and TRBJ1-2, with D possibly being TRBD1 (5 bases). From germline, CDR1 is SQVTM and CDR2 ANQGSEA. This CDR3 is 11 amino acids long. Trimming removed 4 bases from V and 7 bases from J, with 10 bases in between. The CDR3 spells CSVVEGFGYTF. CDR3 nucleotides: TGCAGCGTTGTGGAGGGGTTTGGCTACACCTTC.

This clonotype was observed many times. The gene calls are TRBV5-1 and TRBJ2-3, with TRBD2 as a possible D gene (6 bases). CDR1 is SGHRS, CDR2 YFSETQ, per germline. CDR3 length: 17 amino acids. With 0 bases removed from V and 2 bases from J, the gap between germline ends came to 16 bases. The CDR3 here is CASSLVVLQGLTDTQYF. The CDR3 DNA follows: TGCGCCAGCAGCTTGGTCGTCCTCCAGGGACTCACAGATACGCAGTATTTT.

There are many counts of this clonotype. V is TRBV7-9 and J is TRBJ2-1, with TRBD1 matching over 8 bases. The CDR3 is 14 amino acids. The V segment lost 4 bases and the J segment 10 bases; nucleotides outside the gene matches: 9. Germline V gene sequence: CDR1 SEHNR, CDR2 FQNEAQ (reference sequence). The CDR3 bases are TGTGCCAGCAGCTCAAAGACAGGGGAAAGAGAGCAGTTCTTC. This translates into CASSSKTGEREQFF.

This clonotype was recorded many times. The CDR3 region has the DNA TGTGCCAGCAGCTTAGGAGCGGGAGGGCCAGTTTTATACGAGCAGTACTTC. The encoded protein is CASSLGAGGPVLYEQYF. The rearrangement joins TRBV7-9 to TRBJ2-7; 10 nucleotides align to TRBD2. The CDR3 loop spans 17 amino acids. Germline CDR1 is SEHNR and CDR2 is FQNEAQ (reference sequence). Trimming at V came to 1 base and at J to 4 bases, leaving 10 bases not matched to a gene. The full variable domain, with the rest looked up from reference TRBV7-9 and TRBJ2-7, is DTGVSQNPRHKITKRGQNVTFRCDPISEHNRLYWYRQTLGQGPEFLTYFQNEAQLEKSRLLSDRFSAERPKGSFSTLEIQRTEQGDSAMYLCASSLGAGGPVLYEQYFGPGTRLTVT.

In its sample, this clonotype was seen many times. The J gene is TRBJ2-2, the V gene TRBV4-1, with D unclear. CDR1 MGHRA and CDR2 YSYEKL come from the germline V gene. Trimming pared 3 bases from V and 5 bases from J, leaving 4 bases between. The CDR3 is 12 amino acids. The CDR3 DNA is TGCGCCAGCAGCCACAAAACCGGGGAGCTGTTTTTT. This gives the protein CASSHKTGELFF.

Remarks on this clonotype: One end of the junction does not line up with germline, which may come from a read error. The chain employs TRBV28 and TRBJ1-1, with 8 nucleotides matching TRBD1. CDR1 is MDHEN, CDR2 SYDVKM, per germline. CDR3 length: 17 amino acids. The CDR3 nucleotides read TGTGTCAGCACCCTCAGGGGGACAGGCAACATGAACACTGAAGCTTTCTTT. Amino acids: CVSTLRGTGNMNTEAFF.

This clonotype was seen many times. This chain uses TRBV6-6 with TRBJ2-7; D gene unclear. The CDR3 covers 13 residues. Trimming stripped 5 bases from V and 1 base from J, with 9 bases between. Germline CDR1 reads MNHNY; CDR2 reads SVGAGI (reference sequence). The CDR3 loop reads CASSPSVSYEQYF. The CDR3 DNA reads as TGTGCCAGCAGTCCCAGCGTGTCCTACGAGCAGTACTTC.